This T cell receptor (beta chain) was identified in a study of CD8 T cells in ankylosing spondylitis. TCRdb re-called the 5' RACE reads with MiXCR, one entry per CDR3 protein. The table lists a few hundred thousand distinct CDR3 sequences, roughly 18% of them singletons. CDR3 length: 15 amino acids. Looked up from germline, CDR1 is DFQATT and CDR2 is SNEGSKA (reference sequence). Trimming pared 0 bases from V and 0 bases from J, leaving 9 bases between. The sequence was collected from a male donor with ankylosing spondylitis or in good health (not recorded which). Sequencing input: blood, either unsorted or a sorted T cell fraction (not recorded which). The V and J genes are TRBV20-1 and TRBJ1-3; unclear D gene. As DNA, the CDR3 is TGCAGTGCTAGAGATTACAGAGCCTCTGGAAACACCATATATTTT. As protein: CSARDYRASGNTIYF.